This T cell receptor beta chain stems from a study of shared clonotypes between healthy human individuals. Sequencing used immunoSEQ multiplex PCR; TCRdb keeps in-frame clones, though not all of them. The sample lists some 450,000 clones, roughly three quarters occurring once. V shed 5 bases and J 5 bases; nucleotides not matched to a gene: 8. The CDR3 sequence is 15 residues long. CDR1 is GTSNPN, CDR2 SVGIG, per germline (reference sequence). Material: PBMCs. The chain links TRBV30 to TRBJ2-1; 11 bases line up with TRBD2. This sequence originates from a middle-aged woman in good health. Some clones in this sample may be carry-over from other donors' samples. CDR3 amino acids: CAWAPGLAVHNEQFF. CDR3 nucleotide sequence: TGTGCCTGGGCCCCGGGACTAGCGGTCCACAATGAGCAGTTCTTC.